This T cell receptor beta chain is drawn from a study of a mutant IDH1 vaccine in newly diagnosed glioma. Study in general: Treated patients had a mean age of approximately 40 years and a sex split that was roughly 62% male and 37.5% female. Earlier treatment was radiotherapy, temozolomide, or both, with most getting both.

On this clone itself: The target antigen is unknown.

Only in-frame clones appear in the TCRdb table, and some are missing; sequencing was by immunoSEQ multiplex PCR. Among tens of thousands of clones listed, around 83% were seen once. Specified time point: week 23, last vaccination. It was 300 ug of mutant IDH1 20-mer peptide that made up each vaccine dose, given with topical imiquimod. CDR1 and CDR2 from the germline V gene are MNHEY and SVGAGI. The V gene end was trimmed by 5 bases and the J gene end by 5 bases; junction bases not matched to a gene: 10. The CDR3 length is 15 residues. This TCR came from a woman aged 45-60 years with glioma. The source was PBMCs, collected from a glioma patient whose treatment included an IDH1 peptide vaccine. The V call is TRBV6-5, the J call TRBJ2-5, with 8 bases matching TRBD2. The CDR3 sequence: CASSQPRGEAETQYF. The CDR3 region has the DNA TGTGCCAGCAGTCAACCGCGGGGGGAGGCGGAGACCCAGTACTTC.